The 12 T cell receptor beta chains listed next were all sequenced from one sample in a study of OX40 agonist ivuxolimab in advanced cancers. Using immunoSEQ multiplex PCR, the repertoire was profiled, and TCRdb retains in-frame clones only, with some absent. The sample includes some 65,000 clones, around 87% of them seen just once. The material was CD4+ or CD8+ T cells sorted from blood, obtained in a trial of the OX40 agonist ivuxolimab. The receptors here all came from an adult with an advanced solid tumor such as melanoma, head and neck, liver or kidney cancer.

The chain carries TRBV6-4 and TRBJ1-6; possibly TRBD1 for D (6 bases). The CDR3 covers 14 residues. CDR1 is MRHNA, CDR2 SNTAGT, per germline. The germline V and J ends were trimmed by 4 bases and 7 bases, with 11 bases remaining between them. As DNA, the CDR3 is TGTGCCAGCAGTGTAGGGGGGCCAAATTCACCCCTCCACTTT. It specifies CASSVGGPNSPLHF.

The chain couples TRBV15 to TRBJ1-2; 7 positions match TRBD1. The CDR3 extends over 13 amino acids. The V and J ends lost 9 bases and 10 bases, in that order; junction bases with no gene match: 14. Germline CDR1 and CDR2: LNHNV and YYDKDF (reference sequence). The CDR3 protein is CATRKRDSYSYTF. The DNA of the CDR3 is TGTGCCACTCGAAAAAGGGACAGTTACTCCTACACCTTC.

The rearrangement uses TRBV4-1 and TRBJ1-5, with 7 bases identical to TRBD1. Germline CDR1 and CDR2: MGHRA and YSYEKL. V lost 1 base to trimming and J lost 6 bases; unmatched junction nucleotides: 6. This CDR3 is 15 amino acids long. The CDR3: CASSQGDRAVQPQHF. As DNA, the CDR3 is TGCGCCAGCAGCCAAGGAGACAGGGCGGTTCAGCCCCAGCATTTT.

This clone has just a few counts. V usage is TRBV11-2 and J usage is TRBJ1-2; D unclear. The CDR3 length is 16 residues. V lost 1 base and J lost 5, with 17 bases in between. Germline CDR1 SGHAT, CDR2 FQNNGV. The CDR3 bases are TGTGCCAGCAGCTTAGTACCGGCAGCTGGCCGGTATGGCTACACCTTC. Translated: CASSLVPAAGRYGYTF.

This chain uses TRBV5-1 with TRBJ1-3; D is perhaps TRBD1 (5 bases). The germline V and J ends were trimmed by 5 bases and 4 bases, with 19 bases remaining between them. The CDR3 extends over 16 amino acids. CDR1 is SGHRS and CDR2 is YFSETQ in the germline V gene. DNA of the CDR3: TGCGCCAGCAGACCTGACGGGGGTACATTAGGAAACACCATATATTTT. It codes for CASRPDGGTLGNTIYF.

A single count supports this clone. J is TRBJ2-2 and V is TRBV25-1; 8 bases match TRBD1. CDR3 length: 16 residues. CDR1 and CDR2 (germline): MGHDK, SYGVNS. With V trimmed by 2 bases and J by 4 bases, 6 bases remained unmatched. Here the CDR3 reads CASSEPQGARTGELFF. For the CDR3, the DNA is TGTGCCAGCAGTGAACCCCAGGGGGCGCGCACCGGGGAGCTGTTTTTT.

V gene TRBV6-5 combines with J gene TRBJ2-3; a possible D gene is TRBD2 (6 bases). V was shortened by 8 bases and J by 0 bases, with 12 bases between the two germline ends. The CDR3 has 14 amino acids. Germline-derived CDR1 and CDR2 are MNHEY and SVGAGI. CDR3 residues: CASGSSVSTDTQYF. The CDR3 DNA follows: TGTGCCAGCGGGTCTAGCGTAAGCACAGATACGCAGTATTTT.

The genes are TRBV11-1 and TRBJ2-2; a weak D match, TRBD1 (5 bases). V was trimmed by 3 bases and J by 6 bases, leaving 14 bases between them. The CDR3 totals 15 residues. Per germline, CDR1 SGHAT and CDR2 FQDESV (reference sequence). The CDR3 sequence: CASSFGATMAGELFF. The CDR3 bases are TGTGCCAGCAGCTTTGGGGCGACGATGGCCGGGGAGCTGTTTTTT.

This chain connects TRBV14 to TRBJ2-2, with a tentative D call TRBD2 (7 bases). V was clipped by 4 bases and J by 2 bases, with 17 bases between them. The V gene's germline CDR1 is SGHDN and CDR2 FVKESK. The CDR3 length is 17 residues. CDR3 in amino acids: CASSPRGAAGNTGELFF. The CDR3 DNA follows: TGTGCCAGCAGCCCTCGGGGGGCAGCGGGAAACACCGGGGAGCTGTTTTTT.

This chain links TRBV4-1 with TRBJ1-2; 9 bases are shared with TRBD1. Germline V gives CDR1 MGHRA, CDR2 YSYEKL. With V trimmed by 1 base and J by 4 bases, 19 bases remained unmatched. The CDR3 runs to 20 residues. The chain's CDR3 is CASSQGGFGTGMGRGYGYTF. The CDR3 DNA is TGCGCCAGCAGCCAAGGGGGCTTTGGGACAGGGATGGGTAGAGGCTATGGCTACACCTTC.

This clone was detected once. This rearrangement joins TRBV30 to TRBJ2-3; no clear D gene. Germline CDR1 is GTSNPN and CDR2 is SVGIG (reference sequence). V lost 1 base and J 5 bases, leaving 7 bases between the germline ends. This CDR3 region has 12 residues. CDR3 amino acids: CAWSDFVDTQYF. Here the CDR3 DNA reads TGTGCCTGGAGTGATTTTGTAGATACGCAGTATTTT. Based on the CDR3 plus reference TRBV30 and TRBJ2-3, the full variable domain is SQTIHQWPATLVQPVGSPLSLECTVEGTSNPNLYWYRQAAGRGLQLLFYSVGIGQISSEVPQNLSASRPQDRQFILSSKKLLLSDSGFYLCAWSDFVDTQYFGPGTRLTVL.

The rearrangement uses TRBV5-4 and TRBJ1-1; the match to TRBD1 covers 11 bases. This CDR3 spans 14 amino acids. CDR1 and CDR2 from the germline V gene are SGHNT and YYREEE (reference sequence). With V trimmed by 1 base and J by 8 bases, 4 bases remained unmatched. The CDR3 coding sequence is TGTGCCAGCAGCTTGACCGGGACAGGGGGAGAAGCTTTCTTT. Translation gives CASSLTGTGGEAFF.